The entry that follows covers one T cell receptor (beta chain) sequence. The time point was: peripheral blood 6 weeks after treatment start. Patients in the study were battling locally advanced or metastatic urothelial carcinoma. Samples spanned pretreatment and treatment, with 1 to 8 time points per patient. The CDR3 runs 16 residues. V shed 4 bases, J shed 4 bases, and the junction held 9 bases outside the gene matches. Germline V CDR1 and CDR2: LNHDA, SQIVND (reference sequence). Sequenced by immunoSEQ multiplex PCR; TCRdb stores in-frame clones only, minus some. The profile shows about 22,000 clones, under 95% of them singletons. The record originates from a study of PD-L1 blockade in urothelial cancer. Across the whole study: Chemotherapy regimens numbering 0 to 3 had been given to patients.

This chain joins TRBV19 and TRBJ2-2; TRBD1 aligns across 7 bases. This receptor was obtained from a woman aged 60 to 75 with urothelial cancer. The specimen comprised PBMCs, sampled around atezolizumab (anti-PD-L1) treatment. CDR3 bases: TGTGCCAGTAGTACAGAGACAGGGACAGCCACCGGGGAGCTGTTTTTT. This encodes CASSTETGTATGELFF.